The 23 T cell receptor beta chains below all came from one sample that was sequenced in a study of CD8 T cells in ankylosing spondylitis. TCRdb called the 5' RACE reads again in MiXCR, with one record for every CDR3 protein. Among some 270,000 distinct CDR3 sequences listed, 32% were seen once. Sequenced sample: blood, either unsorted or a sorted T cell fraction (not recorded which). The receptors were gathered from a male donor with ankylosing spondylitis or in good health (not recorded which).

V and J are TRBV29-1 and TRBJ2-3; 12 nucleotides align to TRBD2. Trimming at V came to 1 base and at J to 5 bases, leaving 19 bases not matched to a gene. This CDR3 contains 20 residues. CDR1 is SQVTM, CDR2 ANQGSEA, per germline. In DNA, the CDR3 is TGCAGCGTTGAAGGTGGACAGAGGACTCTAGCGGGGGGGCCGGTAGATACGCAGTATTTT. This gives the protein CSVEGGQRTLAGGPVDTQYF.

The chain carries TRBV20-1 and TRBJ1-2, with D maybe TRBD1 (5 bases). Looked up from germline, CDR1 is DFQATT and CDR2 is SNEGSKA (reference sequence). The CDR3 length is 13 residues. V lost 5 bases and J 6 bases, leaving 16 bases between the germline ends. CDR3 protein: CSADPQGEDGYTF. In DNA, the CDR3 is TGCAGTGCTGACCCCCAGGGTGAGGATGGCTACACCTTC.

J is TRBJ2-1 and V is TRBV20-1; D might be TRBD1 (6 bases). The V gene lost 3 bases and the J gene lost 5 bases, with 14 bases spanning the gap. The CDR3 spans 14 residues. Germline V CDR1 and CDR2: DFQATT, SNEGSKA (reference sequence). The CDR3 reads CSASPGTKNNEQFF. The CDR3 DNA follows: TGCAGTGCTAGTCCCGGGACAAAAAACAATGAGCAGTTCTTC.

Only a few counts were recorded for this clonotype. The CDR3 region is CASAWPNTEAFF. The CDR3, as DNA: TGTGCCAGCGCATGGCCGAACACTGAAGCTTTCTTT. The chain couples TRBV7-9 to TRBJ1-1; D call uncertain. CDR3 length: 12 amino acids. The germline CDR1 and CDR2 sequences are SEHNR and FQNEAQ (reference sequence). V was pared by 8 bases and J by 1 base, with 8 bases between.

The genes are TRBV12-3 or TRBV12-4 and TRBJ2-7; D gene uncertain. The CDR3 has 14 amino acids. V gave up 1 base and J gave up 3 bases, with 10 bases separating them. The CDR3: CASSLGPSYYEQYF. DNA for the CDR3: TGTGCCAGCAGTTTAGGGCCGAGCTACTACGAGCAGTACTTC.

This chain connects TRBV20-1 to TRBJ2-3, with 11 bases that match TRBD2. Looked up from germline, CDR1 is DFQATT and CDR2 is SNEGSKA (reference sequence). The CDR3 sequence is 14 residues long. CDR3 bases: TGCACCGCCCCTAGCGGGGGGAGTGGAGATACGCAGTATTTT. Translation: CTAPSGGSGDTQYF.

Here the CDR3 reads CASSSGRDTEAFF. For the CDR3, the DNA is TGTGCCAGCAGCTCAGGACGCGACACTGAAGCTTTCTTT. The rearrangement links TRBV7-6 to TRBJ1-1; D is uncertain. The CDR3 sequence is 13 residues long. V lost 4 bases to trimming and J lost 3 bases, with 9 bases between them. The germline V gene encodes CDR1 SGHVS and CDR2 FNYEAQ. Drawing the rest from reference TRBV7-6 and TRBJ1-1, the complete variable domain is GAGVSQSPRYKVTKRGQDVALRCDPISGHVSLYWYRQALGQGPEFLTYFNYEAQQDKSGLPNDRFSAERPEGSISTLTIQRTEQRDSAMYRCASSSGRDTEAFFGQGTRLTVV.

The chain carries TRBV6-1 and TRBJ1-2; D ambiguous. The germline gives CDR1 MNHNS, CDR2 SASEGT. CDR3 length: 10 residues. The V end lost 11 bases, the J end lost 8 bases, and 12 bases lay between the germline ends. The CDR3 here is CACFMRGYTF. CDR3 bases: TGTGCCTGCTTCATGAGGGGCTACACCTTC.

The chain recombines TRBV5-1 with TRBJ2-7, with 9 bases fitting TRBD1. The CDR3 is 14 amino acids. Germline CDR1 and CDR2: SGHRS and YFSETQ. The J segment lost 3 bases and the V segment lost 4 bases, leaving 5 bases of the junction unmatched. CDR3 nucleotide sequence: TGCGCCAGCAGCGGACAGGGGACCAGCTACGAGCAGTACTTC. Protein: CASSGQGTSYEQYF.

This clonotype has more than one count but fewer than ten. The chain employs TRBV5-1 and TRBJ2-3; tentative D call: TRBD1 (5 bases). The V and J ends lost 4 bases and 0 bases respectively, with 15 bases between them. The CDR3 totals 16 residues. Germline V gene sequence: CDR1 SGHRS, CDR2 YFSETQ. The DNA for the CDR3 is TGCGCCAGCAGCCAGGGTCGCGACTCTAGCACAGATACGCAGTATTTT. Protein sequence: CASSQGRDSSTDTQYF.

The V call is TRBV5-1, the J call TRBJ2-3; no reliable D call. Trimming removed 4 bases at V and 6 bases at J, with 18 bases between. The CDR3 runs 15 residues. Germline V gives CDR1 SGHRS, CDR2 YFSETQ. The CDR3 loop is CASSPIRAPGDTQYF. As DNA, the CDR3 is TGCGCCAGCAGCCCCATTAGGGCCCCTGGGGATACGCAGTATTTT.

This clonotype was found many times. V is TRBV29-1 and J is TRBJ2-7; TRBD1 matches at 7 bases. J gave up 6 bases and V 7 bases, and 9 bases lay outside the gene matches. Germline assignment: CDR1 SQVTM and CDR2 ANQGSEA. This CDR3 has 12 amino acids. The CDR3 nucleotides read TGCAGCGCCGCGACAGGGATGGGCGAGCAGTACTTC. As protein: CSAATGMGEQYF.

The chain couples TRBV20-1 to TRBJ2-7; no definite D call. The CDR3 is 13 amino acids. Trimming shortened V by 2 bases and J by 1 base, and 9 bases separated the two germline ends. CDR1 and CDR2 from the germline V gene are DFQATT and SNEGSKA (reference sequence). The CDR3 region has the DNA TGCAGTGCTAGAACTACAGCATCCTACGAGCAGTACTTC. It codes for CSARTTASYEQYF.

A few counts support this clonotype. This chain links TRBV29-1 with TRBJ2-3; D remains ambiguous. The germline V gene has CDR1 SQVTM and CDR2 ANQGSEA. The CDR3 runs 16 residues. V lost 0 bases, J lost 1 base, and 14 bases lay in between. CDR3: CSVEDPYNFRTDTQYF. The CDR3 DNA sequence: TGCAGCGTTGAAGATCCGTACAATTTTCGCACAGATACGCAGTATTTT.

DNA for the CDR3: TGTGCCAGCAGTTACCCTAGCGGGGGGATCCAAGAGACCCAGTACTTC. This encodes CASSYPSGGIQETQYF. The chain joins TRBV7-9 to TRBJ2-5, with TRBD2 identical over 11 bases. J gave up 1 base and V 6 bases, and 7 bases lay outside the gene matches. The CDR3 spans 16 residues. Germline V gives CDR1 SEHNR, CDR2 FQNEAQ (reference sequence).

The gene calls are TRBV7-9 and TRBJ2-2; D gene unclear. The CDR3 runs 14 residues. Germline V lookup: CDR1 SEHNR, CDR2 FQNEAQ (reference sequence). V lost 5 bases and J 10 bases, leaving 17 bases between the germline ends. This CDR3 is CASSPTALGQELFF. The DNA for the CDR3 is TGTGCCAGCAGCCCCACGGCTTTAGGGCAGGAGCTGTTTTTT.

V usage is TRBV5-5 and J usage is TRBJ2-7, with TRBD1 as a possible D gene (6 bases). V lost 2 bases, J lost 7 bases, and 13 bases lay in between. The CDR3 loop spans 13 amino acids. CDR1 is SGHKS, CDR2 YYEKEE, per germline (reference sequence). The CDR3 nucleotides read TGTGCCAGCAGCTTTGTTTTGGGGGCGGAGCAGTACTTC. Its protein is CASSFVLGAEQYF.

Only a few counts were recorded for this clonotype. The CDR3 nucleotides read TGTGCCATCAGTCGGGGGAACACTGAAGCTTTCTTT. Its protein is CAISRGNTEAFF. The chain links TRBV10-3 to TRBJ1-1; no reliable D call. Germline loops: CDR1 ENHRY, CDR2 SYGVKD. Trimming stripped 5 bases from V and 1 base from J, with 5 bases between. There are 12 residues in the CDR3.

The chain couples TRBV20-1 to TRBJ2-5; D is unclear. CDR3 length: 13 residues. With 6 bases removed from V and 5 bases from J, the gap between germline ends came to 16 bases. Germline CDR1 is DFQATT and CDR2 is SNEGSKA (reference sequence). The CDR3 here is CSAEESRPETQYF. The CDR3 region has the DNA TGCAGTGCCGAAGAGAGTCGCCCCGAGACCCAGTACTTC.

The chain has TRBV20-1 and TRBJ2-1; 8 bases agree with TRBD2. Per germline, CDR1 DFQATT and CDR2 SNEGSKA (reference sequence). V lost 6 bases and J lost 0; bases outside the gene matches: 10. The CDR3 is 16 amino acids. CDR3 DNA sequence: TGCAGTGCGCCACCGGGGGCGGGGGGCTCCTACAATGAGCAGTTCTTC. As protein: CSAPPGAGGSYNEQFF.

V usage is TRBV20-1 and J usage is TRBJ2-7; 7 bases align to TRBD1. The V segment lost 3 bases and the J segment 3 bases; nucleotides outside the gene matches: 2. Germline loops: CDR1 DFQATT, CDR2 SNEGSKA (reference sequence). The CDR3 has 12 residues. This chain's CDR3 is CSARDRLYEQYF. The CDR3 DNA sequence: TGCAGTGCTAGGGACAGGCTCTACGAGCAGTACTTC.

The chain uses TRBV4-1 and TRBJ1-2; D is uncertain. Trimming took off 0 bases at V and 8 bases at J, with 10 bases between the two ends. CDR1 is MGHRA and CDR2 is YSYEKL in the germline V gene. The CDR3 has 13 amino acids. This CDR3 reads CASSQEGFGGYTF. The DNA of the CDR3 is TGCGCCAGCAGCCAAGAAGGGTTTGGCGGCTACACCTTC.

This chain links TRBV5-5 with TRBJ2-7; no definite D call. CDR1 and CDR2 (germline): SGHKS, YYEKEE (reference sequence). The CDR3 contains 16 residues. Trimming pared 5 bases from V and 0 bases from J, leaving 18 bases between. CDR3 nucleotides: TGTGCCAGCAGTTCTTACCCACCGCTTAGCTCCTACGAGCAGTACTTC. Translation gives CASSSYPPLSSYEQYF.